What follows is one T cell receptor (beta chain) and its context. Its cognate antigen has yet to be identified. Per-nucleotide qualities are absent, and no much larger clonotype sits a single base away. This entry belongs to a study of blood T cell repertoires in COVID-19 (TCRdb year 2020). Background for the entire study: Collaborator samples came from the United States, Italy and Spain and covered acute and convalescent phases of COVID-19. HLA class I and class II types, where available, came from metadata supplied by the sample provider rather than from assay-based typing. Subjects who had been exposed to COVID-19, were actively infected with it, or had recovered from it provided the deeply sampled blood TCRbeta repertoires that made up the dataset. A de-identified subject ID, COVID-19 status, age in years and sex were almost always included in the sample metadata. The prospective study material was composed of cDNA or gDNA derived from T cells, B-cell-depleted T cells, or PBMCs. Samples were obtained from the ongoing ImmuneRACE study (first 160 participants) and from 1,254 subjects provided by 6 global collaborators. A freely available public database, intended as a resource for researchers studying the immune response to SARS-CoV-2, is where the repertoires were released.

Per the germline V gene, SGHVS is the CDR1 and FNYEAQ is the CDR2. V is trimmed back by 5 bases and J by 6 bases, and the junction contains 3 bases that no gene match accounts for. There are 12 amino acids in the CDR3, from cysteine to phenylalanine inclusive. Here the CDR3 DNA is all that survives: 36 bases in frame from base 1. The immunoSEQ Assay, a bias-controlled multiplex PCR, was used to amplify TCRbeta CDR3 regions from genomic DNA. As for the original processing: The number of nucleated cells in each sample was estimated from the amplification of reference gene primers within the assay. Sequence reads were collapsed and filtered to measure the absolute abundance of every unique TCRbeta CDR3 rearrangement. For each sample, productive Simpson clonality was calculated as the square root of Simpson's diversity index across productive rearrangements. In its TCRdb copy, this immuneACCESS table keeps in-frame sequences only and misses some clones. Where compared with another copy, unresolved V genes explain less than half of these, and the others have no known cause. The V and J calls and clone size are taken from that table; D and trimming were inferred from the DNA. The sample table shows roughly 380,000 clones, and approximately 91% are seen once. Roughly 1.6% of the sample is taken by the ten largest.

One collaborating source in Seattle enrolled patients during active infection and followed them longitudinally through the course of disease. Whole blood was collected in K2EDTA tubes by collaborating institutions according to the institutions' own protocols. Collaborator samples were shipped for TCRbeta analysis as frozen whole blood, isolated PBMCs, or DNA extracted from either sample type. What the study reported, not specific to this receptor: How much clinical and demographic metadata was included differed by source and by participant, and the metadata was provided uncurated.

This receptor was obtained from a woman aged 35 to 49 with COVID-19, enrolled during active disease. The chain is assembled from TRBV7-6 and TRBJ2-7, and 8 junctional nucleotides match TRBD1. Sequencing was done on a sample of peripheral blood. Here is the DNA: TGTGCCAGCAGCCTTGACAGGGGCGAGCAGTACTTC. It codes for CASSLDRGEQYF.